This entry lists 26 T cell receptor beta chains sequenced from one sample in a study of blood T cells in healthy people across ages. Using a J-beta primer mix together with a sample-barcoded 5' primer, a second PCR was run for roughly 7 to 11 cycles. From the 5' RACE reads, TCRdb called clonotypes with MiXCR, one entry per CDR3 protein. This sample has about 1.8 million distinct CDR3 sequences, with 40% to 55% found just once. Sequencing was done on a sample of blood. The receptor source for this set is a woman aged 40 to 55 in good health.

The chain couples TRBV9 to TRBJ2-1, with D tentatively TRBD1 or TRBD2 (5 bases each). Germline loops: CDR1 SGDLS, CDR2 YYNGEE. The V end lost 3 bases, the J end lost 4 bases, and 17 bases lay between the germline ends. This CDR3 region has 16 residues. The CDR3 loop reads CASSGGTHSPYNEQFF. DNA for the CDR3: TGTGCCAGCAGCGGGGGGACCCACTCGCCTTACAATGAGCAGTTCTTC.

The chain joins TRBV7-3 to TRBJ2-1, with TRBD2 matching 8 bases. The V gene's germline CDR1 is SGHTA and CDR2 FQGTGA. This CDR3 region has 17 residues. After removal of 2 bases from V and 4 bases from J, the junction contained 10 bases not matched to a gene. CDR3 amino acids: CASSLSAGGTKYNEQFF. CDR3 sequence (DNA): TGTGCCAGCAGCTTATCCGCGGGGGGCACTAAATACAATGAGCAGTTCTTC.

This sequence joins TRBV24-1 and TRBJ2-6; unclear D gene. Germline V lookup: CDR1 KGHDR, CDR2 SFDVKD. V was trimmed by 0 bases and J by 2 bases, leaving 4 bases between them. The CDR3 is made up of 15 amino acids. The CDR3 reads CATSDLRTGANVLTF. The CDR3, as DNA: TGTGCCACCAGTGATTTGCGTACTGGGGCCAACGTCCTGACTTTC.

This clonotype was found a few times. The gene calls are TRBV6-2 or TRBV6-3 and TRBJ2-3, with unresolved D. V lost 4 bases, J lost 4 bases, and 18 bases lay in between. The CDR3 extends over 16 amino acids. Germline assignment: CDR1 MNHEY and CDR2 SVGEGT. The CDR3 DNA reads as TGTGCCAGCAGTTCTGTGGAGCCTTCCTCGGCAGATACGCAGTATTTT. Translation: CASSSVEPSSADTQYF.

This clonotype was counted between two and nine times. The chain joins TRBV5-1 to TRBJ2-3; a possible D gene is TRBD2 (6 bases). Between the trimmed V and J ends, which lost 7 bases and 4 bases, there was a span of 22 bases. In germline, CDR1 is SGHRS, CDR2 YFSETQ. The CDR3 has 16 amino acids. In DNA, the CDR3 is TGCGCCAGCGCCCGACTAGGTGGTGCGGGCGCAGATACGCAGTATTTT. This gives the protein CASARLGGAGADTQYF. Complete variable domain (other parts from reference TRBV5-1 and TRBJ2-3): KAGVTQTPRYLIKTRGQQVTLSCSPISGHRSVSWYQQTPGQGLQFLFEYFSETQRNKGNFPGRFSGRQFSNSRSEMNVSTLELGDSALYLCASARLGGAGADTQYFGPGTRLTVL.

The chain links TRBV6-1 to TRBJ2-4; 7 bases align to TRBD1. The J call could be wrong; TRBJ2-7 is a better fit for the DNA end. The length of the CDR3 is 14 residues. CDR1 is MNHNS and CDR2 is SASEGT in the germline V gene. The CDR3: CASSDFQGVVEQYF. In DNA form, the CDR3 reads TGTGCCAGCAGTGACTTCCAGGGGGTAGTCGAGCAGTACTTC.

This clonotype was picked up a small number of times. For the CDR3, the DNA is TGCAGTGCTAGAGGCAGCATCGGATCCGAGCAGTACTTC. It codes for CSARGSIGSEQYF. The rearrangement uses TRBV20-1 and TRBJ2-7; no firm D call. This CDR3 has 13 residues. Trimming removed 1 base from V and 6 bases from J, with 13 bases in between. Germline V gene data show CDR1 as DFQATT and CDR2 as SNEGSKA (reference sequence).

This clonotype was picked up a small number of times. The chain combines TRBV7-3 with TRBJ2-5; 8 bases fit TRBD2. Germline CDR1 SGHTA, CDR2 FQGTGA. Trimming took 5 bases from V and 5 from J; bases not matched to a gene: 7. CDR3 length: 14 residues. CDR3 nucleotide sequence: TGTGCCAGCAGCGAGACTCGACTAGCGGAGACCCAGTACTTC. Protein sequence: CASSETRLAETQYF.

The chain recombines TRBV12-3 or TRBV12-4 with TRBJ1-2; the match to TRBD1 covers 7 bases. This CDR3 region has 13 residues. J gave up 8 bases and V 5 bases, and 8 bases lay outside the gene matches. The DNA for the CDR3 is TGTGCCAGCAGTCTCCGGGACAGACGCGGCTACACCTTC. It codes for CASSLRDRRGYTF.

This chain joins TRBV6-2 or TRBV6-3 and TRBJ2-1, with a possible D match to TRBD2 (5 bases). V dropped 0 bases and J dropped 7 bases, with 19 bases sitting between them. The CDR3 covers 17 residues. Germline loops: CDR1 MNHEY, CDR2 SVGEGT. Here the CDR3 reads CASSYSMARTTGNEQFF. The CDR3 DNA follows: TGTGCCAGCAGTTACTCGATGGCCCGGACCACGGGGAATGAGCAGTTCTTC.

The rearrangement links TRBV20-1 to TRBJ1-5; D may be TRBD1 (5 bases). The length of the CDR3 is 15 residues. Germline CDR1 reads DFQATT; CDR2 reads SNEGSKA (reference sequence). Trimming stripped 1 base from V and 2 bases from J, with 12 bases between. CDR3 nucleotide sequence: TGCAGTGCTAGAGGTGGGGGACCGGGCAATCAGCCCCAGCATTTT. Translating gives CSARGGGPGNQPQHF.

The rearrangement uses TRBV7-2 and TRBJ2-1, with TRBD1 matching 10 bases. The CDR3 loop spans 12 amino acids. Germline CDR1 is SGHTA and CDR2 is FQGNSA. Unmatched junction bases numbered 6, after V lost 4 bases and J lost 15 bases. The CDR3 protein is CASSSGQGYTFF. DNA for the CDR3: TGTGCCAGCAGCTCGGGACAGGGGTACACGTTCTTC.

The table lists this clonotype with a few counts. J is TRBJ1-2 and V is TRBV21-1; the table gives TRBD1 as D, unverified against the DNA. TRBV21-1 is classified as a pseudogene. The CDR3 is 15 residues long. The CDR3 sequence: CASSRNRTGYYGYTF. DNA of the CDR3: TGTGCCAGCAGCAGAAATCGGACAGGGTACTATGGCTACACCTTC.

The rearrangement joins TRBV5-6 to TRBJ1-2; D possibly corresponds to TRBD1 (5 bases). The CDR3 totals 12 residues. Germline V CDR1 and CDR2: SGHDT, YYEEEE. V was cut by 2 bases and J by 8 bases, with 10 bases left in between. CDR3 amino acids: CASSLGAQGYTF. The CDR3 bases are TGTGCCAGCAGCTTAGGGGCCCAGGGCTACACCTTC.

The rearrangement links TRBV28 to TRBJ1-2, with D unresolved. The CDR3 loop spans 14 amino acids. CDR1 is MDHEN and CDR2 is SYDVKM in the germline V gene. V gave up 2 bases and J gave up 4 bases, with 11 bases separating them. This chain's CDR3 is CASSLRGARYGYTF. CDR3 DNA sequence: TGTGCCAGCAGTTTACGGGGTGCCCGCTATGGCTACACCTTC.

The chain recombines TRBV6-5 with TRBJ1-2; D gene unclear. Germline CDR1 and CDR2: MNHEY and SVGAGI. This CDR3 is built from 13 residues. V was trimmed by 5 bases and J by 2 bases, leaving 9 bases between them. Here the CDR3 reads CASSSGMNYGYTF. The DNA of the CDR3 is TGTGCCAGCAGTAGCGGCATGAACTATGGCTACACCTTC.

The chain's CDR3 is CASSEHRGRVTDTQYF. The CDR3 coding sequence is TGTGCCAGCAGCGAACACAGGGGGCGCGTTACAGATACGCAGTATTTT. V usage is TRBV5-6 and J usage is TRBJ2-3; 9 bases agree with TRBD1. This CDR3 has 16 residues. The germline gives CDR1 SGHDT, CDR2 YYEEEE. V lost 4 bases to trimming and J lost 3 bases; unmatched junction nucleotides: 9.

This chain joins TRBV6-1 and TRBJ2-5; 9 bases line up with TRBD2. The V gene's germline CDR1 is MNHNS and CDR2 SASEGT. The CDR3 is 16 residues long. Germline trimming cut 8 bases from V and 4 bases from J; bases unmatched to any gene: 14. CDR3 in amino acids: CASFAWASGVRETQYF. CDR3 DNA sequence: TGTGCCAGCTTCGCGTGGGCTAGCGGGGTTAGAGAGACCCAGTACTTC.

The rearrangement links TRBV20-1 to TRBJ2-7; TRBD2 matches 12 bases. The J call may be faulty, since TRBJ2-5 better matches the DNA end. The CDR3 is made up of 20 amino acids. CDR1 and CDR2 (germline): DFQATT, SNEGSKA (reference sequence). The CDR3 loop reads CSARGYRRTSGESNQETQYF. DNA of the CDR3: TGCAGTGCTAGAGGTTATAGGAGGACTAGCGGGGAGAGTAACCAAGAGACCCAGTACTTC.

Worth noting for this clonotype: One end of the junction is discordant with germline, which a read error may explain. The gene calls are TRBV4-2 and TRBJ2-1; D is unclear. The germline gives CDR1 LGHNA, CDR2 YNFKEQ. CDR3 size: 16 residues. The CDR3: CASIQDPGISYNEQFF. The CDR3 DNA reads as TGTGCCAGCATCCAAGATCCGGGTATCTCCTACAATGAGCAGTTCTTC.

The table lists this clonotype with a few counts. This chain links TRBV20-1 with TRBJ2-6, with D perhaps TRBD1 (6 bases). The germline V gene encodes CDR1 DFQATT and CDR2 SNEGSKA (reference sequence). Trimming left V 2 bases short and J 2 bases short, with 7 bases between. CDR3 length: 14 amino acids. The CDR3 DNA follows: TGCAGTGCTAGATACAGGGCTGGGGCCAACGTCCTGACTTTC. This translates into CSARYRAGANVLTF.

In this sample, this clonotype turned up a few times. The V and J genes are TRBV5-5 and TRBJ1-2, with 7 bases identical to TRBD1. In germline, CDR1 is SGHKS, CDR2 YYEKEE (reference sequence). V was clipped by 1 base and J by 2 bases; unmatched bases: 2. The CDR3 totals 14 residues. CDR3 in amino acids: CASSLRGQNYGYTF. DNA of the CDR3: TGTGCCAGCAGCTTGAGGGGGCAGAACTATGGCTACACCTTC.

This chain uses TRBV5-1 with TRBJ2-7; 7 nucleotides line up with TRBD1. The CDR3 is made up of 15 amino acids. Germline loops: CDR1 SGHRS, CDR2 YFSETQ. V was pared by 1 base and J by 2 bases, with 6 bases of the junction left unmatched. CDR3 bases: TGCGCCAGCAGCTTGTCTTTCGGGACAGCCTACGAGCAGTACTTC. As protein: CASSLSFGTAYEQYF. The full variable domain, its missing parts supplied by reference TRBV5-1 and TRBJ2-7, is KAGVTQTPRYLIKTRGQQVTLSCSPISGHRSVSWYQQTPGQGLQFLFEYFSETQRNKGNFPGRFSGRQFSNSRSEMNVSTLELGDSALYLCASSLSFGTAYEQYFGPGTRLTVT.

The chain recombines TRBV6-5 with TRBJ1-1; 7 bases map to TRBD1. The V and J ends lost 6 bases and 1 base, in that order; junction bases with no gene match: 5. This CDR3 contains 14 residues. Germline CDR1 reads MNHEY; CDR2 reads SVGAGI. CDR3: CASRPTGQNTEAFF. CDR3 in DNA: TGTGCCAGCAGACCGACAGGGCAGAACACTGAAGCTTTCTTT.

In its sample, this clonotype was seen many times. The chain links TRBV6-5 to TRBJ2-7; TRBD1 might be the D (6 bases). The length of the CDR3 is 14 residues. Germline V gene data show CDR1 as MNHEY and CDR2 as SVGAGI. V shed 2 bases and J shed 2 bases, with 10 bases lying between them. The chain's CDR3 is CASSYGQGTYEQYF. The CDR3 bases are TGTGCCAGCAGTTACGGTCAGGGGACCTACGAGCAGTACTTC.

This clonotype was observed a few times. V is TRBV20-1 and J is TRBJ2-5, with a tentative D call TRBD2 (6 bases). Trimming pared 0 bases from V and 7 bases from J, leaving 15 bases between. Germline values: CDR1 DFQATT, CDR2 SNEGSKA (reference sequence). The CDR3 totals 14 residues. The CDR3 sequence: CSARDLGRGWTQYF. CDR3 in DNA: TGCAGTGCTAGAGATCTGGGACGGGGGTGGACCCAGTACTTC.